This passage covers 11 T cell receptor beta chains from one sample sequenced in a study of blood T cell repertoires in COVID-19. Some clones are missing from TCRdb's copy, which holds only in-frame ones; the method was immunoSEQ multiplex PCR. The sample lists tens of thousands of clones, more than 80% occurring once. Sequenced sample: peripheral blood. All receptors come from an elderly man with acute or convalescent COVID-19.

The rearrangement joins TRBV27 to TRBJ1-2, with 7 bases aligning to TRBD1. Germline CDR1 is MNHEY and CDR2 is SMNVEV (reference sequence). V was pared by 5 bases and J by 0 bases, with 3 bases of the junction left unmatched. The CDR3 is made up of 14 amino acids. The CDR3 nucleotides are TGTGCCAGCAGTCTTGGACAGGCTAACTATGGCTACACCTTC. Translation: CASSLGQANYGYTF.

The chain carries TRBV6-5 and TRBJ2-3; 8 bases map to TRBD2. From germline, CDR1 is MNHEY and CDR2 SVGAGI. Trimming took 8 bases from V and 7 from J; bases not matched to a gene: 11. The CDR3 length is 14 residues. The CDR3 loop is CASRGSSGTNTQYF. The CDR3 DNA follows: TGTGCCAGCCGGGGAAGTAGCGGGACTAATACGCAGTATTTT.

This clone was observed a handful of times. The chain has TRBV6-5 and TRBJ1-6; possible D gene TRBD1, 5 bases. The V and J ends lost 8 bases and 9 bases respectively, with 14 bases between them. In germline, CDR1 is MNHEY, CDR2 SVGAGI. The CDR3 is made up of 13 amino acids. Written as DNA, the CDR3 is TGTGCCAGCGGGGCCAGTATCAGTTCACCCCTCCACTTT. Residues: CASGASISSPLHF.

This clone was picked up a small number of times. V is TRBV16 and J is TRBJ2-7; 9 bases line up with TRBD1. In germline, CDR1 is KGHSY, CDR2 FQNENV. V was clipped by 4 bases and J by 3 bases; unmatched bases: 7. This CDR3 spans 15 amino acids. CDR3 amino acids: CASSRPGTGHYEQYF. The CDR3 nucleotides read TGTGCCAGCAGCCGACCCGGGACAGGGCACTACGAGCAGTACTTC.

This clone was detected once. The gene calls are TRBV2 and TRBJ1-5, with 8 bases matching TRBD1. The germline V gene encodes CDR1 SNHLY and CDR2 FYNNEI. The V and J ends lost 6 bases and 4 bases, in that order; junction bases with no gene match: 2. The CDR3 is 13 residues long. The CDR3 region is CASRTGDNQPQHF. For the CDR3, the DNA is TGTGCCAGCAGGACAGGGGATAATCAGCCCCAGCATTTT.

The chain joins TRBV27 to TRBJ2-3, with a possible D match to TRBD2 (7 bases). The CDR3 extends over 16 amino acids. Germline values: CDR1 MNHEY, CDR2 SMNVEV (reference sequence). V was pared by 6 bases and J by 4 bases, with 20 bases between. The CDR3 sequence: CASRQTRGAYADTQYF. DNA for the CDR3: TGTGCCAGCAGACAGACTCGGGGGGCCTACGCAGATACGCAGTATTTT.

The chain combines TRBV9 with TRBJ1-2; tentative D call: TRBD1 (5 bases). Looked up from germline, CDR1 is SGDLS and CDR2 is YYNGEE. V lost 5 bases and J 4 bases, leaving 15 bases between the germline ends. The CDR3 has 14 amino acids. CDR3 DNA: TGTGCCAGCAGTAAAGGGGCAGCCCTCTATGGCTACACCTTC. Translated: CASSKGAALYGYTF.

V usage is TRBV18 and J usage is TRBJ1-5; 10 bases agree with TRBD1. The CDR3 totals 17 residues. Germline assignment: CDR1 KGHSH and CDR2 LQKENI. After removal of 4 bases from V and 3 bases from J, the junction contained 9 bases not matched to a gene. This CDR3 is CASSLGTGVTSNQPQHF. CDR3 in DNA: TGTGCCAGCTCACTCGGGACAGGGGTTACCTCCAATCAGCCCCAGCATTTT.

The V and J genes are TRBV28 and TRBJ2-1, with a tentative D call TRBD1 (6 bases). The CDR3 runs 15 residues. V shed 6 bases and J shed 8 bases, with 20 bases lying between them. CDR1 is MDHEN, CDR2 SYDVKM, per germline. CDR3 residues: CASSPTGFRSDEQFF. For the CDR3, the DNA is TGTGCCAGCAGCCCTACAGGGTTCAGGTCTGATGAGCAGTTCTTC.

This chain links TRBV5-6 with TRBJ2-7, with 7 bases identical to TRBD1. From germline, CDR1 is SGHDT and CDR2 YYEEEE. J gave up 4 bases and V 5 bases, and 12 bases lay outside the gene matches. This CDR3 is 15 amino acids long. CDR3 DNA: TGTGCCAGCAGTTTCTTAGGACAGGAGGAATACGAGCAGTACTTC. This codes for CASSFLGQEEYEQYF.

In this sample, this clone turned up once. This chain joins TRBV29-1 and TRBJ2-5; the D gene is possibly TRBD1 (5 bases). This CDR3 contains 12 residues. Germline V gives CDR1 SQVTM, CDR2 ANQGSEA. V was clipped by 8 bases and J by 4 bases, with 14 bases between them. The CDR3 region is CSPLGVGETQYF. Written as DNA, the CDR3 is TGCAGCCCCTTAGGGGTTGGAGAGACCCAGTACTTC.